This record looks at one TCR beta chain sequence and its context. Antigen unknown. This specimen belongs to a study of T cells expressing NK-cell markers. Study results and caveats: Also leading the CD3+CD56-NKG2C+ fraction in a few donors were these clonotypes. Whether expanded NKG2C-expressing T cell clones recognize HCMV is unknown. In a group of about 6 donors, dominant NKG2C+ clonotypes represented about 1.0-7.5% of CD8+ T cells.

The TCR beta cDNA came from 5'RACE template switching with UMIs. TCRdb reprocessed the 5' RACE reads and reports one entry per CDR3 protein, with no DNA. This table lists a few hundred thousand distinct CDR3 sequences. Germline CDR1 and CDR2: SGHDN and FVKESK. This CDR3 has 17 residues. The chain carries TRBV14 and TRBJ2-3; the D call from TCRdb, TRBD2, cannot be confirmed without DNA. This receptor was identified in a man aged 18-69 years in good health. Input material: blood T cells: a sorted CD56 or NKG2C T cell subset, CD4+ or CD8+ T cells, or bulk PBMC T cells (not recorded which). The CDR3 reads CASSQVGTSGPTDTQYF. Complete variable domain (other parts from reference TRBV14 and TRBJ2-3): EAGVTQFPSHSVIEKGQTVTLRCDPISGHDNLYWYRRVMGKEIKFLLHFVKESKQDESGMPNNRFLAERTGGTYSTLKVQPAELEDSGVYFCASSQVGTSGPTDTQYFGPGTRLTVL.